The 12 T cell receptor beta chains listed next were all sequenced from one sample in a study of regulatory T cells in long-lasting Graves disease. This sample's time point: persistent/refractory GD, antithyroid drugs over 5 years with positive TRAb. Making the TCR library involved RNA that had been extracted from PBMCs. Building of the TCR beta libraries involved iRepertoire HTBI primers and Arm-PCR of CDR3 regions. TCRdb recomputed calls from the multiplex PCR reads with MiXCR, one row per CDR3 protein. The profile covers roughly 400,000 distinct CDR3 sequences, with 20% appearing a single time and less than 25% taken by the ten largest. The specimen was peripheral blood mononuclear cells (PBMCs), collected when the disease was refractory, from a patient treated with antithyroid drugs. The receptors stem from a female donor with Graves disease.

This clonotype came up many times. CDR3 DNA sequence: TGTGCCAGCACCGGGACAGGGGGCCAGTGGCGGCAAGAGACCCAGTACTTC. Protein product: CASTGTGGQWRQETQYF. This chain connects TRBV28 to TRBJ2-5; 12 bases are a match to TRBD1. The V gene end was trimmed by 7 bases and the J gene end by 2 bases; junction bases not matched to a gene: 11. Germline lookup yields CDR1 MDHEN and CDR2 SYDVKM. There are 17 residues in the CDR3.

In its sample, this clonotype was seen a few times. The chain uses TRBV24-1 and TRBJ1-1, with a weak D call TRBD1 (6 bases). Germline CDR1 KGHDR, CDR2 SFDVKD. The CDR3 runs 13 residues. Trimming left V 7 bases short and J 0 bases short, with 8 bases between. This chain's CDR3 is CATRDSMNTEAFF. In nucleotides, the CDR3 is TGTGCCACCAGGGACAGCATGAACACTGAAGCTTTCTTT.

This clonotype was counted at least ten times. The genes are TRBV12-3 or TRBV12-4 and TRBJ1-3; 8 bases align to TRBD1. This CDR3 spans 16 amino acids. The ends lost 6 bases at V and 3 bases at J; junction bases unmatched: 10. In DNA form, the CDR3 reads TGTGCCAGCAGGTTGGGAACAGGGGGAGTTGGAAACACCATATATTTT. Translated, it gives CASRLGTGGVGNTIYF.

This clonotype was seen repeatedly, ten times or more. The chain employs TRBV6-4 and TRBJ2-7; D is perhaps TRBD2 (5 bases). The CDR3 sequence is 14 residues long. Deletions cut 3 bases from V and 7 bases from J, with 16 bases between. Per the germline V gene, CDR1 is MRHNA and CDR2 is SNTAGT. The CDR3 sequence is CASSEERETREQYF. The CDR3 bases are TGTGCCAGCAGTGAGGAGAGGGAGACCCGGGAGCAGTACTTC.

The table lists this clonotype with many counts. This rearrangement joins TRBV2 to TRBJ1-2; D call uncertain. The CDR3 sequence is 13 residues long. Trimming shortened V by 6 bases and J by 0 bases, and 8 bases separated the two germline ends. In germline, CDR1 is SNHLY, CDR2 FYNNEI. The CDR3 DNA is TGTGCCAGCAGCGCGGGGACTAACTATGGCTACACCTTC. It codes for CASSAGTNYGYTF.

The chain recombines TRBV28 with TRBJ1-5; no clear D. The CDR3 contains 15 residues. V lost 1 base to trimming and J lost 4 bases, with 11 bases between them. CDR1 is MDHEN, CDR2 SYDVKM, per germline. The CDR3 DNA is TGTGCCAGCAGTTTATATCGTATCGGAAATCAGCCCCAGCATTTT. Translated: CASSLYRIGNQPQHF.

At least ten counts were recorded for this clonotype. This chain links TRBV30 with TRBJ2-5, with 11 bases identical to TRBD2. From germline, CDR1 is GTSNPN and CDR2 SVGIG (reference sequence). Losses at the gene ends were 3 bases for V and 5 bases for J; bases not matched to a gene: 8. CDR3 length equals 15 residues. In nucleotides, the CDR3 is TGTGCCTGGAGCCTCGCGACTAGCGGGATTGAGACCCAGTACTTC. Translated, it gives CAWSLATSGIETQYF.

This clonotype was recorded at least ten times. The rearrangement uses TRBV7-2 and TRBJ1-1; 7 bases fit TRBD1. The CDR3 is 14 residues long. CDR1 is SGHTA, CDR2 FQGNSA, per germline. With V trimmed by 5 bases and J by 4 bases, 7 bases remained unmatched. CDR3 sequence: CASSPVGTATEAFF. The DNA for the CDR3 is TGTGCCAGCAGCCCAGTAGGGACAGCCACTGAAGCTTTCTTT.

This clonotype was recorded a few times. The chain links TRBV25-1 to TRBJ1-2; perhaps TRBD1 as D (5 bases). The CDR3 loop spans 14 amino acids. Germline V gene lookup returns CDR1 MGHDK and CDR2 SYGVNS. The V end lost 3 bases, the J end lost 4 bases, and 12 bases lay between the germline ends. CDR3 sequence (DNA): TGTGCCAGCAGTGAGCAGGGTGGCCGCTATGGCTACACCTTC. Residues: CASSEQGGRYGYTF.

In this sample, this clonotype turned up many times. The chain combines TRBV28 with TRBJ1-2, with D unresolved. Trimming took off 7 bases at V and 8 bases at J, with 14 bases between the two ends. This CDR3 region has 12 residues. The V gene's germline CDR1 is MDHEN and CDR2 SYDVKM. The CDR3 DNA is TGTGCCAGCAAGATCCCGGGTGACGGCTACACCTTC. Protein product: CASKIPGDGYTF.

The chain couples TRBV7-6 to TRBJ2-2; 9 nucleotides align to TRBD2. The CDR3 extends over 15 amino acids. V shed 3 bases, J shed 7 bases, and the junction held 6 bases outside the gene matches. The V gene's germline CDR1 is SGHVS and CDR2 FNYEAQ. CDR3 sequence: CASSLGTSKGGELFF. The DNA for the CDR3 is TGTGCCAGCAGCTTGGGGACTAGCAAAGGCGGGGAGCTGTTTTTT.

This chain connects TRBV13 to TRBJ2-1, with a tentative D call TRBD2 (5 bases). Per the germline V gene, CDR1 is PRHDT and CDR2 is FYEKMQ (reference sequence). Trimming stripped 5 bases from V and 2 bases from J, with 13 bases between. This CDR3 comprises 15 residues. The CDR3 region has the DNA TGTGCCAGCAGCCCCAGGTCCGGGGCCTACAATGAGCAGTTCTTC. Residues: CASSPRSGAYNEQFF.